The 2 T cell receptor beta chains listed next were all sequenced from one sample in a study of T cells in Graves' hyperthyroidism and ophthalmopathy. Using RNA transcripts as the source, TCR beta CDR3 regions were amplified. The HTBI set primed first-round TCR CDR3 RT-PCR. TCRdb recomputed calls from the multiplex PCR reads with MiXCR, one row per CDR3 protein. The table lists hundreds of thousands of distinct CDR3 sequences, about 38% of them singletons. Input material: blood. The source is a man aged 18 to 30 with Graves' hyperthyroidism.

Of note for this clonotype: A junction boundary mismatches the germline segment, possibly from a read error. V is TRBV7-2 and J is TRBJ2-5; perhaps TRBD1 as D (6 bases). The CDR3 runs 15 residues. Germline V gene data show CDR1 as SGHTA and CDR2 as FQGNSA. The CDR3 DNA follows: TGCGCCAGCAGCCAGGCCGGGACAAGGAAAGAGACCCAGTACTTC. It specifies CASSQAGTRKETQYF.

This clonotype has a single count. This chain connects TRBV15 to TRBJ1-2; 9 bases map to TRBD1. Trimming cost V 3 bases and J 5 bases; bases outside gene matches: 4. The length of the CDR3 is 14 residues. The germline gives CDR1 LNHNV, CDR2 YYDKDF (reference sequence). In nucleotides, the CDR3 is TGTGCCACCAGCAGCGACAGGGGGAAGTATGGCTACACCTTC. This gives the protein CATSSDRGKYGYTF. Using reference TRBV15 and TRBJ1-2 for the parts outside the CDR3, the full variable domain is DAMVIQNPRYQVTQFGKPVTLSCSQTLNHNVMYWYQQKSSQAPKLLFHYYDKDFNNEADTPDNFQSRRPNTSFCFLDIRSPGLGDTAMYLCATSSDRGKYGYTFGSGTRLTVV.